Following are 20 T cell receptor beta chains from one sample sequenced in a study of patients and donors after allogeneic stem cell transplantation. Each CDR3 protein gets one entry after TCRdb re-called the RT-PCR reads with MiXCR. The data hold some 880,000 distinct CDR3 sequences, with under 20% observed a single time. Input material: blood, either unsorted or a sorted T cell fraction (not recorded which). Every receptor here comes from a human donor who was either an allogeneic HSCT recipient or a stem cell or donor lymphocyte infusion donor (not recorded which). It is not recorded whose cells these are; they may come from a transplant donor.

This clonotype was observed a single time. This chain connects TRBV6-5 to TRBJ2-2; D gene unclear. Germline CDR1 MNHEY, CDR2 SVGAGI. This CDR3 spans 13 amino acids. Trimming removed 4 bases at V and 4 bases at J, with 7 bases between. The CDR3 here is CASSSVPTGELFF. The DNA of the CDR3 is TGTGCCAGCAGTTCCGTGCCCACCGGGGAGCTGTTTTTT.

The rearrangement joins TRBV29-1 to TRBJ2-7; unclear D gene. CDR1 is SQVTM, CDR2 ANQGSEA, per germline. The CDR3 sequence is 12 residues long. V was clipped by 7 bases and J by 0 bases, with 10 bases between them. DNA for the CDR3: TGCAGCGCGACCGACATCTCCTACGAGCAGTACTTC. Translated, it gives CSATDISYEQYF.

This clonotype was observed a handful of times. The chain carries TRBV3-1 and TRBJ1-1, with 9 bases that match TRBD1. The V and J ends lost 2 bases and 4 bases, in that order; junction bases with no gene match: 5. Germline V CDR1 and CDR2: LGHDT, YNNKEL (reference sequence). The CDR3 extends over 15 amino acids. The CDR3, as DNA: TGTGCCAGCAGCCAACCCGGACAGGGGACCACTGAAGCTTTCTTT. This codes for CASSQPGQGTTEAFF.

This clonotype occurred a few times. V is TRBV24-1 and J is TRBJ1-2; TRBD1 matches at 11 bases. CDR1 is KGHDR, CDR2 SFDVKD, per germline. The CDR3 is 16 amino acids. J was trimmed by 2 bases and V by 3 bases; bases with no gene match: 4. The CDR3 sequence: CATSDAGTGGNYGYTF. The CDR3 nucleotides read TGTGCCACCAGTGATGCCGGGACAGGGGGAAACTATGGCTACACCTTC.

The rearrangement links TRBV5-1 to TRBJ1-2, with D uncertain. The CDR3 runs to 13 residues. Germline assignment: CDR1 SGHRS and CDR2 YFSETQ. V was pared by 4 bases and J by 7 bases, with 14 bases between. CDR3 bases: TGCGCCAGCAGCCAAAAAGGGCGGCTTGGCTACACCTTC. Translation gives CASSQKGRLGYTF.

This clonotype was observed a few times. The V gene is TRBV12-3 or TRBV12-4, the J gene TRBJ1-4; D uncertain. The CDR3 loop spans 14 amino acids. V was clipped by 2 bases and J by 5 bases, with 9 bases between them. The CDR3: CASSLLGRNEKLFF. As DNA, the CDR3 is TGTGCCAGCAGTTTATTAGGGAGGAATGAAAAACTGTTTTTT.

CDR3 residues: CASSFDSLTDTQYF. For the CDR3, the DNA is TGTGCCAGCAGCTTTGACAGCCTTACAGATACGCAGTATTTT. V is TRBV5-4 and J is TRBJ2-3; D is perhaps TRBD1 (5 bases). This CDR3 spans 14 amino acids. Germline V gene lookup returns CDR1 SGHNT and CDR2 YYREEE (reference sequence). The V and J ends lost 2 bases and 3 bases respectively, with 10 bases between them.

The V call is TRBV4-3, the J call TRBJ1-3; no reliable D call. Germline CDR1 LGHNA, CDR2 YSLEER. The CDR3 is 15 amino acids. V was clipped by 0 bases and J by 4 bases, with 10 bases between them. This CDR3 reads CASSQEERRGNTIYF. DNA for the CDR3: TGCGCCAGCAGCCAAGAGGAGAGGAGAGGAAACACCATATATTTT.

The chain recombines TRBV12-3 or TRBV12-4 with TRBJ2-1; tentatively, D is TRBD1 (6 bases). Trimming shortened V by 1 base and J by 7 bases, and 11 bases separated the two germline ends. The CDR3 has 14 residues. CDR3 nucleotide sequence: TGTGCCAGCAGTTTAGGGACAGAGCCTAATGAGCAGTTCTTC. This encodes CASSLGTEPNEQFF.

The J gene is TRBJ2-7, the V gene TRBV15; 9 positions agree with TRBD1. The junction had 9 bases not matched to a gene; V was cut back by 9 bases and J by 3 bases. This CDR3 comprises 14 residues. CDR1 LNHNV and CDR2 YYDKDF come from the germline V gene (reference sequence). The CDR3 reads CATSGDRVVYEQYF. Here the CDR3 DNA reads TGTGCCACTTCGGGGGACAGGGTCGTCTACGAGCAGTACTTC.

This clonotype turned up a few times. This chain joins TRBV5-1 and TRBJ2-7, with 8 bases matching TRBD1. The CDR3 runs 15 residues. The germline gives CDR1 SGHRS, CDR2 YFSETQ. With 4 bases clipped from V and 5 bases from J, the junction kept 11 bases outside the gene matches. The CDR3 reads CASSQGRTGSDEQYF. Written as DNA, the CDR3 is TGCGCCAGCAGCCAGGGGAGGACAGGGAGCGACGAGCAGTACTTC. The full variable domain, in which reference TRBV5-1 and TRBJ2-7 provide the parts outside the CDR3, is KAGVTQTPRYLIKTRGQQVTLSCSPISGHRSVSWYQQTPGQGLQFLFEYFSETQRNKGNFPGRFSGRQFSNSRSEMNVSTLELGDSALYLCASSQGRTGSDEQYFGPGTRLTVT.

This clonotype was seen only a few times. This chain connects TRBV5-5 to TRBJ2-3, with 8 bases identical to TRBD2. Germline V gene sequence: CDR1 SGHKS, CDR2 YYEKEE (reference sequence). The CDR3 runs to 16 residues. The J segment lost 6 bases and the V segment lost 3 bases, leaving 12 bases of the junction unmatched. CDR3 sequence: CASSSGLGLSADTQYF. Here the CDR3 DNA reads TGTGCCAGCAGCTCGGGACTAGGTTTGTCAGCGGATACGCAGTATTTT.

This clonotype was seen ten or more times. CDR3 DNA sequence: TGCAGCGTTGAACAGAGAGTAGGCTACACCTTC. This sequence encodes CSVEQRVGYTF. The chain couples TRBV29-1 to TRBJ1-2; no definite D call. The V gene lost 2 bases and the J gene lost 8 bases, with 9 bases spanning the gap. This CDR3 spans 11 amino acids. In germline, CDR1 is SQVTM, CDR2 ANQGSEA.

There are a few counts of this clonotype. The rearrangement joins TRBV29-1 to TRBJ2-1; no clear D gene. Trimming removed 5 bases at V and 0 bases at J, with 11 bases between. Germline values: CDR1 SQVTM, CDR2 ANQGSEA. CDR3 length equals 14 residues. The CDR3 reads CSVCPRSSYNEQFF. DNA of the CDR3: TGCAGCGTTTGCCCTCGAAGCTCCTACAATGAGCAGTTCTTC.

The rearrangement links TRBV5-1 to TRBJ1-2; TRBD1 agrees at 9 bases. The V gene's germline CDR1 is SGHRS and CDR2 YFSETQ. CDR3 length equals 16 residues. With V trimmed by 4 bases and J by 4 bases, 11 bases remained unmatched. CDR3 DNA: TGCGCCAGCAGCCCCAGGACAGGGGCTCGGGGCTATGGCTACACCTTC. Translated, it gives CASSPRTGARGYGYTF.

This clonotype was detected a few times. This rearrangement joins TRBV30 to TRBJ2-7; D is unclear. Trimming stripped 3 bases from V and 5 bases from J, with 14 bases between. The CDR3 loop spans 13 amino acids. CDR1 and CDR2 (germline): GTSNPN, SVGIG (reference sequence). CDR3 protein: CAWRRHSKDEQYF. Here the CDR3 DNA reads TGTGCCTGGAGGCGACACTCCAAGGACGAGCAGTACTTC.

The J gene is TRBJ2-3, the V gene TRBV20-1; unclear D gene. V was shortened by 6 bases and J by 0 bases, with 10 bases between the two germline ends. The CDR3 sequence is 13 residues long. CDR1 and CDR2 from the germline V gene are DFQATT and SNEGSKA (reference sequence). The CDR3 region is CSASRSSTDTQYF. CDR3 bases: TGCAGTGCGTCGCGTTCTAGCACAGATACGCAGTATTTT.

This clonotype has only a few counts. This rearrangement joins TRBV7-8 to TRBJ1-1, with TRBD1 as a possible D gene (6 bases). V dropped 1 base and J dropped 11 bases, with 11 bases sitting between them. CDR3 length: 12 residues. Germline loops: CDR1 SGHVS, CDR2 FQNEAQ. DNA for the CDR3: TGTGCCAGCAGCTTAGGGGGGGCGATGGCTTTCTTT. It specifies CASSLGGAMAFF. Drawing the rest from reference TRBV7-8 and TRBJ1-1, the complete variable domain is GAGVSQSPRYKVAKRGQDVALRCDPISGHVSLFWYQQALGQGPEFLTYFQNEAQLDKSGLPSDRFFAERPEGSVSTLKIQRTQQEDSAVYLCASSLGGAMAFFGQGTRLTVV.

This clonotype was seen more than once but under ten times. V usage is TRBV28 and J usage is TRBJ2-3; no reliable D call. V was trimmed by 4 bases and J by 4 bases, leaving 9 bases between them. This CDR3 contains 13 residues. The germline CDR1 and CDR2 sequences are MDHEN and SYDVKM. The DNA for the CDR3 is TGTGCCAGCAGTTCCGTTCGGGCAGATACGCAGTATTTT. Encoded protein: CASSSVRADTQYF.

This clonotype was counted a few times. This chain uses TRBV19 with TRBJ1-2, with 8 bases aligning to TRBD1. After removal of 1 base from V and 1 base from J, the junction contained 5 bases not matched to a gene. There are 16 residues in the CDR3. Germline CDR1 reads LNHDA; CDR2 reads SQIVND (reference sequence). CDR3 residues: CASSIALDRVNYGYTF. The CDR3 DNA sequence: TGTGCCAGTAGTATAGCCCTGGACAGGGTTAACTATGGCTACACCTTC. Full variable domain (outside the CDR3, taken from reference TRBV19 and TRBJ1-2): DGGITQSPKYLFRKEGQNVTLSCEQNLNHDAMYWYRQDPGQGLRLIYYSQIVNDFQKGDIAEGYSVSREKKESFPLTVTSAQKNPTAFYLCASSIALDRVNYGYTFGSGTRLTVV.